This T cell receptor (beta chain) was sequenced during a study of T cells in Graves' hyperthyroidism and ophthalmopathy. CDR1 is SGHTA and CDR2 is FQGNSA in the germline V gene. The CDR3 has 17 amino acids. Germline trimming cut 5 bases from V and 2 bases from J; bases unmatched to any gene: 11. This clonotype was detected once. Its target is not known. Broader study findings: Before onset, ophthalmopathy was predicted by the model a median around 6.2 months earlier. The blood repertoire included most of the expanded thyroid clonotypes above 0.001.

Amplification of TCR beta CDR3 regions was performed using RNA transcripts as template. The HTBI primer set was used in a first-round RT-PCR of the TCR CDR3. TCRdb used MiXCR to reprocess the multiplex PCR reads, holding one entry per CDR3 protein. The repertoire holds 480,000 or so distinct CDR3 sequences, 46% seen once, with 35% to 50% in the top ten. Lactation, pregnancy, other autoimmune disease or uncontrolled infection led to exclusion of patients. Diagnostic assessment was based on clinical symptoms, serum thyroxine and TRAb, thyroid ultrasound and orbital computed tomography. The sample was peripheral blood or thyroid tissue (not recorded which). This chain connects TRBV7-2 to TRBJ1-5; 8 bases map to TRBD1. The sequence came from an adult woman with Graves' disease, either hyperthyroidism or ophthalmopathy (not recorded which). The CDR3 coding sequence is TGTGCCAGCAGCCACCGGGACAGGTTTCCTGGCAATCAGCCCCAGCATTTT. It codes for CASSHRDRFPGNQPQHF.